The table lists the clone carrying this T cell receptor (beta chain) with a few counts. Its target is not known. Germline V gene lookup returns CDR1 SGHNT and CDR2 YYREEE (reference sequence). The V and J ends lost 4 bases and 8 bases respectively, with 10 bases between them. This CDR3 is 12 amino acids long. The study ran its PCR with 60 Vbeta and 13 Jbeta primers. Here immunoSEQ multiplex PCR was the method, and the copy in TCRdb shows in-frame clones only, minus some. The table records some 200,000 clones, over 70% of them present only once. These data are taken from a study of cytomegalovirus exposure and HLA in healthy donors. Study outcomes and limitations: Cytomegalovirus association was assigned to approximately 160 TCR beta chains. Per published accounts, TCR beta sequences correctly predicted the HLA-A and HLA-B alleles of most subjects.

This TCR came from a woman in her 30s in good health and CMV-seronegative. Sequenced material: PBMCs. The chain recombines TRBV5-4 with TRBJ2-1; a possible D gene is TRBD2 (5 bases). CDR3 loop: CASSLGVDEQFF. CDR3 in DNA: TGTGCCAGCAGCCTGGGAGTCGATGAGCAGTTCTTC.